One and the same sample provided the 26 T cell receptor beta chains below, sequenced in a study of response to subunit inactivated influenza vaccine (dated by TCRdb to the late 2010s). The time point label, as the study defines it: 45 days after influenza vaccine administration. Libraries were built with RT-PCR. Sequencing was carried out with an Illumina HiSeq 2500. Using fastp at Q25 and MiXCR, TCRdb reprocessed the public reads and kept productive beta chains. Rows merge per CDR3 protein into single entries with the most common DNA and genes. This sample holds 500,000 to 600,000 distinct CDR3 sequences; 13% were observed only once. The ten largest clonotypes hold roughly 13% of the sample. Sequencing used PBMCs from blood, obtained roughly 6 weeks after vaccination. These receptor sequences come from a man in his fifties or sixties who received an inactivated influenza vaccine. Donor details come from another sample of the same person, matched by shared clones.

The J gene is TRBJ1-6, the V gene TRBV7-8; D possibly corresponds to TRBD1 (5 bases). The germline V gene has CDR1 SGHVS and CDR2 FQNEAQ. CDR3 length: 15 amino acids. Trimming shortened V by 5 bases and J by 8 bases, and 16 bases separated the two germline ends. CDR3 amino acids: CASSPGRGGDSPLHF. The DNA for the CDR3 is TGTGCCAGCAGCCCAGGGCGGGGGGGGGATTCACCCCTCCACTTT. The full variable domain, with the rest looked up from reference TRBV7-8 and TRBJ1-6, is GAGVSQSPRYKVAKRGQDVALRCDPISGHVSLFWYQQALGQGPEFLTYFQNEAQLDKSGLPSDRFFAERPEGSVSTLKIQRTQQEDSAVYLCASSPGRGGDSPLHFGNGTRLTVT.

This clonotype appeared many times. The V and J genes are TRBV20-1 and TRBJ2-7; the match to TRBD2 covers 13 bases. Unmatched junction bases numbered 10, after V lost 6 bases and J lost 2 bases. Germline loops: CDR1 DFQATT, CDR2 SNEGSKA (reference sequence). CDR3 size: 16 residues. The CDR3 bases are TGCAGTGCCAAGAAACACGGGACTAGCGGGACCTACGAGCAGTACTTC. It encodes CSAKKHGTSGTYEQYF.

This clonotype is a singleton in its sample. A read error may explain this, as a much larger clone is one base away. V is TRBV20-1 and J is TRBJ2-6, with 8 bases aligning to TRBD2. Germline assignment: CDR1 DFQATT and CDR2 SNEGSKA (reference sequence). The length of the CDR3 is 16 residues. The CDR3, as DNA: TGCTGTGCTAGAGATTGGCGGGGGGCTGGGGCCAACGTCCTGACTTTC. This sequence encodes CCARDWRGAGANVLTF.

This clonotype was counted only a few times. This chain links TRBV5-5 with TRBJ2-1; 9 bases agree with TRBD1. V shed 4 bases, J shed 2 bases, and the junction held 10 bases outside the gene matches. The CDR3 consists of 17 residues. Germline V CDR1 and CDR2: SGHKS, YYEKEE (reference sequence). CDR3 sequence reads: CASSDRAGTGTYNEQFF. As DNA, the CDR3 is TGTGCCAGCAGCGACAGGGCCGGGACAGGGACCTACAATGAGCAGTTCTTC. The complete variable domain, with remaining parts taken from reference TRBV5-5 and TRBJ2-1, reads DAGVTQSPTHLIKTRGQQVTLRCSPISGHKSVSWYQQVLGQGPQFIFQYYEKEERGRGNFPDRFSARQFPNYSSELNVNALLLGDSALYLCASSDRAGTGTYNEQFFGPGTRLTVL.

This clonotype was observed many times. The chain combines TRBV28 with TRBJ2-3; D not resolved. The CDR3 is 11 amino acids. The V end lost 2 bases, the J end lost 10 bases, and 7 bases lay between the germline ends. Germline assignment: CDR1 MDHEN and CDR2 SYDVKM. The CDR3 loop reads CASSLGLAQYF. As DNA, the CDR3 is TGTGCCAGCAGTTTAGGGCTAGCGCAGTATTTT.

The genes are TRBV20-1 and TRBJ2-3; D remains unclear. The germline CDR1 and CDR2 sequences are DFQATT and SNEGSKA (reference sequence). V lost 3 bases and J lost 7, with 11 bases in between. The CDR3 is 12 residues long. The CDR3 here is CSASPTRYTQYF. CDR3 nucleotides: TGCAGTGCTAGCCCGACTCGTTATACGCAGTATTTT.

This clonotype was seen a few times. The chain combines TRBV6-5 with TRBJ1-1, with D possibly matching TRBD1 (5 bases). The germline V gene encodes CDR1 MNHEY and CDR2 SVGAGI. The CDR3 has 13 residues. Trimming removed 1 base from V and 6 bases from J, with 9 bases in between. The chain's CDR3 is CASSYWRGSEAFF. The CDR3 coding sequence is TGTGCCAGCAGTTACTGGAGGGGTTCTGAAGCTTTCTTT.

This chain joins TRBV6-2 or TRBV6-3 and TRBJ2-1; D ambiguous. Germline V CDR1 and CDR2: MNHEY, SVGEGT. Trimming removed 6 bases at V and 5 bases at J, with 2 bases between. This CDR3 has 10 residues. As DNA, the CDR3 is TGTGCCAGCAGCAACAATGAGCAGTTCTTC. Translating it yields CASSNNEQFF.

The sample holds a few counts of this clonotype. The chain is built from TRBV4-3 and TRBJ2-1; D is ambiguous. Germline lookup yields CDR1 LGHNA and CDR2 YSLEER. V was trimmed by 6 bases and J by 0 bases, leaving 12 bases between them. The CDR3 is 15 amino acids. CDR3 nucleotides: TGCGCCAGCAGTTCCGACGGTAGCTCCTACAATGAGCAGTTCTTC. Residues: CASSSDGSSYNEQFF.

V is TRBV15 and J is TRBJ1-5, with D unclear. Trimming took 3 bases from V and 6 from J, leaving 12 bases between them. Germline V gene data show CDR1 as LNHNV and CDR2 as YYDKDF (reference sequence). The CDR3 is made up of 14 amino acids. CDR3 coding DNA: TGTGCCACCAGCAGTAGCTTTGAGGTTCAGCCCCAGCATTTT. As protein: CATSSSFEVQPQHF.

This clonotype has more than one count but fewer than ten. This chain links TRBV9 with TRBJ2-3, with D tentatively TRBD2 (6 bases). Per the germline V gene, CDR1 is SGDLS and CDR2 is YYNGEE. V lost 2 bases to trimming and J lost 0 bases, with 10 bases between them. This CDR3 comprises 15 residues. CDR3 loop: CASSVSGASTDTQYF. CDR3 coding DNA: TGTGCCAGCAGCGTCTCGGGAGCTAGCACAGATACGCAGTATTTT.

This clonotype has a handful of counts. The rearrangement links TRBV10-3 to TRBJ2-2; no clear D gene. The CDR3 contains 12 residues. The germline V gene has CDR1 ENHRY and CDR2 SYGVKD. V was pared by 11 bases and J by 5 bases, with 12 bases between. DNA of the CDR3: TGTGCCGGGCAGACCTTAACCGGGGAGCTGTTTTTT. Translating gives CAGQTLTGELFF.

This clonotype was counted a few times. This chain joins TRBV24-1 and TRBJ2-3; weak D call: TRBD1 (6 bases). This CDR3 region has 16 residues. Germline V lookup: CDR1 KGHDR, CDR2 SFDVKD. The V and J ends lost 3 bases and 4 bases respectively, with 16 bases between them. CDR3 DNA sequence: TGTGCCACCAGTGATAGAAGCCGGACAGTGCCAGATACGCAGTATTTT. Translating it yields CATSDRSRTVPDTQYF.

The chain has TRBV4-2 and TRBJ2-5; TRBD2 agrees at 11 bases. The V gene's germline CDR1 is LGHNA and CDR2 YNFKEQ. The CDR3 consists of 16 residues. V trimming: 8 bases; J trimming: 4 bases; junction bases outside the gene matches: 12. In nucleotides, the CDR3 is TGTGCCAGCCGGAGACAACTAGCGGGAGAAGCAGAGACCCAGTACTTC. This encodes CASRRQLAGEAETQYF.

This clonotype was counted only a few times. The rearrangement uses TRBV3-1 and TRBJ2-5; 11 bases line up with TRBD2. The CDR3 runs 16 residues. V trimming: 3 bases; J trimming: 4 bases; junction bases outside the gene matches: 7. Germline CDR1 reads LGHDT; CDR2 reads YNNKEL (reference sequence). CDR3 in amino acids: CASSQQLAGAAETQYF. The CDR3 nucleotides read TGTGCCAGCAGCCAGCAACTAGCGGGAGCGGCAGAGACCCAGTACTTC.

Many counts were recorded for this clonotype. The chain uses TRBV12-3 or TRBV12-4 and TRBJ1-6, with D unresolved. The V and J ends lost 4 bases and 9 bases respectively, with 13 bases between them. CDR3 length: 14 amino acids. The DNA for the CDR3 is TGTGCCAGCAGTTCAAACTTAGGTCGTTCACCCCTCCACTTT. The encoded protein is CASSSNLGRSPLHF.

The chain recombines TRBV20-1 with TRBJ2-1, with TRBD2 identical over 9 bases. This CDR3 contains 16 residues. Germline V gene data show CDR1 as DFQATT and CDR2 as SNEGSKA (reference sequence). V shed 6 bases and J 7 bases; nucleotides not matched to a gene: 16. DNA of the CDR3: TGCAGTGCCCACCCCGCGGGGGGGCCGGATAGGAATGAGCAGTTCTTC. Protein product: CSAHPAGGPDRNEQFF.

This clonotype was counted ten times or more. The J gene is TRBJ2-7, the V gene TRBV7-2; 12 nucleotides agree with TRBD2. Losses at the gene ends were 5 bases for V and 4 bases for J; bases not matched to a gene: 6. The CDR3 totals 15 residues. Germline V lookup: CDR1 SGHTA, CDR2 FQGNSA. The CDR3, as DNA: TGTGCCAGCAGCCCTGGACTAGCGGGACTGTACGAGCAGTACTTC. Amino acid sequence: CASSPGLAGLYEQYF.

This clonotype has more than one count but fewer than ten. The chain carries TRBV12-3 or TRBV12-4 and TRBJ2-1; 12 bases agree with TRBD2. V trimming: 6 bases; J trimming: 8 bases; junction bases outside the gene matches: 8. This CDR3 region has 15 residues. CDR3 amino acids: CASRTLAGGRHEQFF. CDR3 bases: TGTGCCAGCAGAACCCTAGCGGGAGGGCGTCATGAGCAGTTCTTC.

This clonotype was seen a few times. V usage is TRBV7-2 and J usage is TRBJ2-1; tentative D call: TRBD2 (5 bases). The CDR3 is 16 amino acids. Germline CDR1 reads SGHTA; CDR2 reads FQGNSA. Trimming removed 1 base from V and 1 base from J, with 11 bases in between. This CDR3 is CASSLGVGGSYNEQFF. CDR3 coding DNA: TGTGCCAGCAGCTTAGGCGTAGGAGGATCCTACAATGAGCAGTTCTTC.

The chain couples TRBV20-1 to TRBJ2-1; 15 nucleotides align to TRBD2. CDR1 is DFQATT, CDR2 SNEGSKA, per germline (reference sequence). Unmatched junction bases numbered 8, after V lost 1 base and J lost 1 base. This CDR3 is 19 amino acids long. Here the CDR3 DNA reads TGCAGTGCTAGAGGGACTAGCGGGAGGGCCGCGGAGTCCTACAATGAGCAGTTCTTC. It translates to CSARGTSGRAAESYNEQFF.

This clonotype was counted a few times. The rearrangement uses TRBV27 and TRBJ2-7; D perhaps matches TRBD2 (6 bases). V lost 6 bases and J 2 bases, leaving 14 bases between the germline ends. The CDR3 is 14 residues long. CDR1 is MNHEY and CDR2 is SMNVEV in the germline V gene (reference sequence). The CDR3 DNA reads TGTGCCAGCAGCCAGGGCGGAGGGACCTACGAGCAGTACTTC. Amino acid sequence: CASSQGGGTYEQYF.

This clonotype showed up just a few times. The V and J genes are TRBV4-3 and TRBJ2-2; D may be TRBD1 or TRBD2 (6 bases each). The CDR3 spans 16 residues. Germline lookup yields CDR1 LGHNA and CDR2 YSLEER. V gave up 0 bases and J gave up 6 bases, with 14 bases separating them. The CDR3 loop is CASSQDGGEFAGELFF. The CDR3 coding sequence is TGCGCCAGCAGCCAAGACGGGGGCGAGTTCGCCGGGGAGCTGTTTTTT.

The sample holds a few counts of this clonotype. This sequence joins TRBV27 and TRBJ2-5; D perhaps matches TRBD1 (5 bases). Trimming removed 1 base at V and 6 bases at J, with 12 bases between. CDR1 is MNHEY and CDR2 is SMNVEV in the germline V gene (reference sequence). The CDR3 totals 14 residues. In nucleotides, the CDR3 is TGTGCCAGCAGTTTATGGCAGGGCTCGAAGACCCAGTACTTC. Translating it yields CASSLWQGSKTQYF.

This clonotype came up a few times. The chain couples TRBV4-2 to TRBJ2-3; no reliable D call. The germline CDR1 and CDR2 sequences are LGHNA and YNFKEQ. Trimming left V 0 bases short and J 4 bases short, with 8 bases between. This CDR3 comprises 14 residues. The CDR3 here is CASSQDLGSDTQYF. The CDR3 coding sequence is TGTGCCAGCAGCCAAGATCTTGGGTCAGATACGCAGTATTTT.

The rearrangement joins TRBV12-3 or TRBV12-4 to TRBJ1-1, with TRBD1 matching 8 bases. The CDR3 sequence is 14 residues long. The V gene end was trimmed by 6 bases and the J gene end by 4 bases; junction bases not matched to a gene: 7. CDR3 nucleotides: TGTGCCAGCAGACTGACAGGGGCGGGCACTGAAGCTTTCTTT. Protein sequence: CASRLTGAGTEAFF.